Each of the 2 T cell receptor beta chains below was sequenced from the same sample in a study of shared clonotypes between healthy human individuals. Naive CD8 populations comprised CD45RO-negative cells positively selected for CCR7, excluding terminally differentiated effector memory CD45RA+ cells. Sequenced by immunoSEQ multiplex PCR; TCRdb stores in-frame clones only, minus some. The sample lists 1.5 million to 2.5 million clones, roughly 95% occurring once. Sample: naive CD8+ T cells sorted from blood. The source is a man younger than 30 in good health.

The rearrangement uses TRBV2 and TRBJ1-2; 9 bases match TRBD1. Trimming removed 3 bases from V and 6 bases from J; junction bases left unmatched: 8. Germline lookup yields CDR1 SNHLY and CDR2 FYNNEI. CDR3 length: 15 residues. The CDR3 region is CASSDSGTGINGYTF. The CDR3 DNA reads as TGTGCCAGCAGTGACTCCGGGACAGGGATTAATGGCTACACCTTC.

The rearrangement links TRBV27 to TRBJ2-2; 7 nucleotides match TRBD2. Trimming cost V 3 bases and J 4 bases; bases outside gene matches: 5. The length of the CDR3 is 15 residues. Germline V gene data show CDR1 as MNHEY and CDR2 as SMNVEV (reference sequence). CDR3 nucleotide sequence: TGTGCCAGCAGTTTCGTCGGGGGGAGCACCGGGGAGCTGTTTTTT. It specifies CASSFVGGSTGELFF.